The clone carrying this TCR beta chain occurred a few times. The sample belongs to a study of blood T cell repertoires in COVID-19. About the research overall: T cells, B-cell-depleted T cells, or PBMCs supplied cDNA or gDNA.

As processed by the authors: Reference gene primer amplification yielded estimated nucleated cell counts. TCRdb keeps only in-frame clones here, not all; method: immunoSEQ multiplex PCR. V and J calls and clone size are copied from that table; D and trimming were computed from the DNA. The table shows around 390,000 clones, with 85% to 90% occurring only once. CDR1 is SGHRS and CDR2 is YFSETQ in the germline V gene. Losses at the gene ends were 4 bases for V and 8 bases for J; bases not matched to a gene: 6. This CDR3 contains 14 residues. Sequencing was done on a sample of PBMCs or T cells enriched from blood (not recorded which). The rearrangement links TRBV5-1 to TRBJ1-1, with 12 bases identical to TRBD1. The sequence was collected from a woman between 50 and 59 years old who had recovered from COVID-19. The CDR3 protein is CASSGGQGALEAFF. CDR3 sequence (DNA): TGCGCCAGCAGCGGGGGACAGGGGGCTTTGGAAGCTTTCTTT. The full variable domain, completed using reference TRBV5-1 and TRBJ1-1, is KAGVTQTPRYLIKTRGQQVTLSCSPISGHRSVSWYQQTPGQGLQFLFEYFSETQRNKGNFPGRFSGRQFSNSRSEMNVSTLELGDSALYLCASSGGQGALEAFFGQGTRLTVV.